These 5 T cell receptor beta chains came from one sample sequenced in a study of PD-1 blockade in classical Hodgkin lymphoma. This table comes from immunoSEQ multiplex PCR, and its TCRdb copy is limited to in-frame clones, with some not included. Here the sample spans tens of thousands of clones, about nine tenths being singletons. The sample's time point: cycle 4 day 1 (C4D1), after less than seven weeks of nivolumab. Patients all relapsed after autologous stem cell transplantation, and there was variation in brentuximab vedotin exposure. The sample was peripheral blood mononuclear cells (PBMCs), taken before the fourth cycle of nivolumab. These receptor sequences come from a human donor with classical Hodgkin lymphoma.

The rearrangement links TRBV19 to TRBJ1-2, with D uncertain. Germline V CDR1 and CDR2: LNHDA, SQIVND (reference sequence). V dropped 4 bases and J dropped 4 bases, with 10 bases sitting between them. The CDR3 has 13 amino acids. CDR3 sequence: CASSNLLCYGYTF. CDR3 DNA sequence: TGTGCCAGTAGTAATCTCCTTTGCTATGGCTACACCTTC.

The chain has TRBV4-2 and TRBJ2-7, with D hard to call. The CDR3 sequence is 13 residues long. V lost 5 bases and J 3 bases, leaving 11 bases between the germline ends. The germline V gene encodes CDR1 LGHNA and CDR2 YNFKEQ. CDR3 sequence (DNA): TGTGCCAGCAGCTCTGGACGGTACTACGAGCAGTACTTC. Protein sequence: CASSSGRYYEQYF.

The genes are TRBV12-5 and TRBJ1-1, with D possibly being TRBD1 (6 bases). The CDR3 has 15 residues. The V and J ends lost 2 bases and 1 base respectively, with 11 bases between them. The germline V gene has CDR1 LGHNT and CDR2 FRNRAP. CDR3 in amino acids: CASGLPQGKNTEAFF. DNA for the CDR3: TGTGCTAGTGGTTTGCCCCAGGGGAAGAACACTGAAGCTTTCTTT.

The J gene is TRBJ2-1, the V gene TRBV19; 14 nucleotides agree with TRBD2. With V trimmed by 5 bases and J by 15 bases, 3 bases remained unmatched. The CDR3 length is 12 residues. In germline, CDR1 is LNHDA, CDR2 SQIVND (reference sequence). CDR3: CASSGLAGGAFF. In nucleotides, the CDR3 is TGTGCCAGTAGTGGACTAGCGGGGGGTGCGTTCTTC. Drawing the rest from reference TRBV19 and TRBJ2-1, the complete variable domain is DGGITQSPKYLFRKEGQNVTLSCEQNLNHDAMYWYRQDPGQGLRLIYYSQIVNDFQKGDIAEGYSVSREKKESFPLTVTSAQKNPTAFYLCASSGLAGGAFFGPGTRLTVL.

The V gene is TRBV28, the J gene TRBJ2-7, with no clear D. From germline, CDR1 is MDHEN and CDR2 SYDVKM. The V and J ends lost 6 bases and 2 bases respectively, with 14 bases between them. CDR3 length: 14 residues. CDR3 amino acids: CASSYPRSTYEQYF. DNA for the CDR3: TGTGCCAGCAGCTATCCTAGGAGTACCTACGAGCAGTACTTC.